The rows below give T cell receptor beta chains drawn from one sample of a study of metastatic and nonmetastatic thyroid tumors. TCRdb re-called the PCR reads via MiXCR. Here the sample spans 6,500 to 7,000 clones, roughly a third being singletons. The sequencing input was adjacent normal tissue. The receptors shown here come from a female donor with papillary thyroid cancer or a benign thyroid nodule (not recorded which). Some clones in this sample may be carry-over from other donors' samples. The CDR3 runs from the conserved cysteine through the conserved F or W. The D gene is left open where the match is weak. Clone size is given for some rows only: seen once, a few or many times, or a class if the clone is expanded.

size,J,D,V,CDR3,DNA
NA,TRBJ2-1,NA,TRBV2,CASNPPSTGIEQFF,TGTGCCAGCAACCCACCATCTACAGGGATTGAGCAGTTCTTC
few,TRBJ2-5,TRBD1,TRBV12-3/TRBV12-4,CASRTGTLGTQYF,TGTGCCAGCAGGACAGGGACGTTAGGGACCCAGTACTTC
few,TRBJ1-5,TRBD1,TRBV20-1,CSARWGTGYNQPQHF,TGCAGTGCTAGATGGGGGACAGGGTACAATCAGCCCCAGCATTTT
few,TRBJ1-2,NA,TRBV12-3/TRBV12-4,CASSRTVNYGYTF,TGTGCCAGCAGTCGGACAGTTAACTATGGCTACACCTTC
medium-sized,TRBJ1-6,NA,TRBV20-1,CSARDGGAGNSPLHF,TGCAGTGCTAGAGATGGTGGGGCAGGTAATTCACCCCTCCACTTT
NA,TRBJ1-1,TRBD1,TRBV27,CASSPESPGQFRGLGAFF,TGTGCCAGCAGTCCGGAATCCCCGGGACAGTTCCGTGGGCTCGGAGCTTTCTTT
NA,TRBJ2-2,TRBD2,TRBV28,CASSLTAGGIYTGELFF,TGTGCCAGCAGTTTAACAGCGGGAGGAATATACACCGGGGAGCTGTTTTTT
few,TRBJ2-2,NA,TRBV29-1,CSVESHGELFF,TGCAGCGTTGAATCGCACGGGGAGCTGTTTTTT
NA,TRBJ2-1,NA,TRBV4-1,CASSQDFLNEQFF,TGCGCCAGCAGCCAAGACTTCCTCAATGAGCAGTTCTTC
few,TRBJ2-3,TRBD1,TRBV12-3/TRBV12-4,CASSRSTTTGNTDTQYF,TGTGCCAGCAGCCGAAGTACGACGACAGGGAACACAGATACGCAGTATTTT
large,TRBJ2-5,TRBD2,TRBV6-2/TRBV6-3,CASSTDGGDRETQYF,TGTGCCAGCAGTACCGACGGGGGGGATCGAGAGACCCAGTACTTC
few,TRBJ1-1,NA,TRBV6-2/TRBV6-3,CASSSPGPMNTEAFF,TGTGCCAGCAGTTCCCCAGGGCCCATGAACACTGAAGCTTTCTTT
NA,TRBJ1-2,NA,TRBV28,CASSFGYGYTF,TGTGCCAGCAGTTTTGGCTATGGCTACACCTTC
few,TRBJ2-5,NA,TRBV20-1,CSASTTGKGPETQYF,TGCAGTGCTAGTACGACCGGGAAAGGGCCGGAGACCCAGTACTTC
NA,TRBJ1-2,NA,TRBV28,CASSPLHRAGYTF,TGTGCCAGCAGTCCCTTGCACAGGGCCGGCTACACCTTC
few,TRBJ2-5,TRBD1,TRBV27,CASSLVRFGDRGRETQYF,TGTGCCAGCAGTTTAGTAAGGTTCGGGGACAGGGGGCGAGAGACCCAGTACTTC
NA,TRBJ2-7,NA,TRBV10-2,CASSELQGVGEQYF,TGCGCCAGCAGTGAGTTGCAGGGCGTGGGCGAGCAGTACTTC
NA,TRBJ1-2,NA,TRBV20-1,CSARYTEVVGYTF,TGCAGTGCTAGATATACAGAGGTAGTTGGCTACACCTTC
medium-sized,TRBJ1-3,NA,TRBV10-2,CASSESRGNTIYF,TGCGCCAGCAGTGAGTCACGAGGAAACACCATATATTTT
once,TRBJ1-5,TRBD1,TRBV7-2,CASSLAVTGTNQPQHF,TGTGCCAGCAGCTTAGCTGTGACAGGGACAAATCAGCCCCAGCATTTT
few,TRBJ2-1,TRBD2,TRBV6-2/TRBV6-3,CASSRLAGGYNEQLF,TGTGCCAGCAGTCGACTAGCGGGAGGCTACAATGAGCAGCTCTTC
NA,TRBJ2-3,NA,TRBV10-1,CASSESRGVDTQYF,TGCGCCAGCAGTGAGTCGAGGGGGGTGGATACGCAGTATTTT
NA,TRBJ2-1,NA,TRBV11-2,CASSLRAESSYNEQFF,TGTGCCAGCAGTCTCCGGGCGGAAAGCTCCTACAATGAGCAGTTCTTC
NA,TRBJ1-3,NA,TRBV12-3/TRBV12-4,CASITGSLSGNTIYF,TGTGCCAGCATTACAGGGAGCCTCTCTGGAAACACTATATATTTT
NA,TRBJ2-3,TRBD2,TRBV6-1,CASMELREGTDTQYF,TGTGCCAGCATGGAGTTGCGGGAGGGGACAGATACGCAGTATTTT
NA,TRBJ2-2,TRBD2,TRBV6-2/TRBV6-3,CASSLSPPGLANTGELFF,TGTGCCAGCAGTTTGTCCCCCCCGGGACTAGCGAACACCGGGGAGCTGTTTTTT
once,TRBJ2-7,TRBD1,TRBV4-1,CASSQDEGQGAPPSYEQYF,TGCGCCAGCAGCCAAGATGAGGGACAGGGGGCCCCCCCCTCCTACGAGCAGTACTTC
once,TRBJ2-5,NA,TRBV9,CASSVDAVRETQYF,TGTGCCAGCAGCGTAGACGCCGTCCGGGAGACCCAGTACTTC
NA,TRBJ1-5,TRBD1,TRBV19,CASSTFQGGNQPQHF,TGTGCCAGTAGCACGTTTCAGGGGGGCAATCAGCCCCAGCATTTT
large,TRBJ2-7,TRBD1,TRBV11-2,CASSSGTGDYEQYF,TGTGCCAGCAGCTCCGGGACAGGGGATTACGAGCAGTACTTC
NA,TRBJ2-6,TRBD2,TRBV7-3,CASSLTVVAGGPRSEANVLTF,TGTGCCAGCAGCTTAACGGTAGTAGCGGGGGGACCCAGATCTGAGGCCAACGTCCTGACTTTC
NA,TRBJ1-2,TRBD1,TRBV6-1,CASSTGDRGYTF,TGTGCCAGCAGCACAGGGGATCGGGGCTACACCTTC
NA,TRBJ1-2,NA,TRBV12-3/TRBV12-4,CASSLTVYGYTF,TGTGCCAGCAGTTTAACAGTCTATGGCTACACCTTC
NA,TRBJ2-7,NA,TRBV7-8,CASSLWQGHDEQYF,TGTGCCAGCAGCTTATGGCAGGGACACGACGAGCAGTACTTC
NA,TRBJ1-1,NA,TRBV11-2,CASSLLQGSEAFF,TGTGCCAGCAGCTTGCTACAGGGTTCTGAAGCTTTCTTT
once,TRBJ2-7,NA,TRBV30,CAWSVGLVSGPNSYEQYF,TGTGCCTGGAGTGTTGGTCTCGTTTCGGGGCCCAACTCCTACGAGCAGTACTTC
once,TRBJ2-5,TRBD2,TRBV5-1,CASSFSGRAQETQYF,TGCGCCAGCAGCTTTAGCGGGAGGGCCCAAGAGACCCAGTACTTC
many,TRBJ2-7,NA,TRBV30,CAWSLGSDYEQYF,TGTGCCTGGAGTCTTGGATCTGACTACGAGCAGTACTTC
medium-sized,TRBJ1-1,NA,TRBV7-2,CASSLVRIGNTEAFF,TGTGCCAGCAGCTTAGTAAGGATTGGGAACACTGAAGCTTTCTTT
few,TRBJ1-4,TRBD1,TRBV25-1,CASSTRQGPNEKLFF,TGTGCCAGCAGTACAAGACAGGGACCTAATGAAAAACTGTTTTTT
NA,TRBJ2-3,NA,TRBV5-1,CASSLTGAVTDTQYF,TGCGCCAGCAGCTTGACGGGGGCGGTAACAGATACGCAGTATTTT
NA,TRBJ2-5,TRBD2,TRBV3-1,CASRHRPTSGETQYF,TGTGCCAGCAGACACCGCCCCACTAGCGGTGAGACCCAGTACTTC
few,TRBJ2-7,NA,TRBV6-5,CASSYSKIPHEQYF,TGTGCCAGCAGTTACTCGAAGATACCTCACGAGCAGTACTTC
large,TRBJ2-2,TRBD2,TRBV12-3/TRBV12-4,CASKLAGGDTGELFF,TGTGCCAGCAAGTTAGCGGGGGGCGACACCGGGGAGCTGTTTTTT
NA,TRBJ2-2,NA,TRBV2,CASSEAGGRPGELFF,TGTGCCAGCAGTGAAGCGGGGGGGCGCCCCGGGGAGCTGTTTTTT
NA,TRBJ2-1,TRBD2,TRBV4-3,CASSQDVAGYNEQFF,TGCGCCAGCAGCCAAGATGTAGCGGGATACAATGAGCAGTTCTTC
NA,TRBJ2-2,NA,TRBV5-6,CASSLWSGELFF,TGTGCCAGCAGCTTGTGGTCCGGGGAGCTGTTTTTT
NA,TRBJ1-2,NA,TRBV7-9,CASSNQPNYGYTF,TGTGCCAGCAGCAATCAGCCGAACTATGGCTACACCTTC
NA,TRBJ2-7,TRBD1,TRBV13,CASRQGSYEQYF,TGCGCCAGCCGACAGGGATCCTACGAGCAGTACTTC